The 26 T cell receptor beta chains below all came from one sample that was sequenced in a study of T cell repertoires in cytomegalovirus infection. TCRdb processed the reads anew with MiXCR; each CDR3 protein has one entry. The profile covers fewer than 550,000 distinct CDR3 sequences, with 26% appearing a single time and around 13% taken by the ten largest. Material for sequencing was PBMCs. Receptors originate from a human donor in good health (CMV status not recorded). Some clones in this sample may be carry-over from other donors' samples.

The chain has TRBV4-3 and TRBJ2-5; tentative D call: TRBD1 (5 bases). CDR1 and CDR2 (germline): LGHNA, YSLEER. Trimming left V 1 base short and J 5 bases short, with 11 bases between. The CDR3 has 14 amino acids. The chain's CDR3 is CASSQARARETQYF. CDR3 DNA sequence: TGCGCCAGCAGCCAAGCCAGGGCGCGGGAGACCCAGTACTTC.

The chain joins TRBV4-3 to TRBJ1-4; possible D gene TRBD1, 5 bases. The CDR3 has 15 amino acids. V was cut by 1 base and J by 11 bases, with 17 bases left in between. CDR1 and CDR2 (germline): LGHNA, YSLEER. CDR3: CASSQGIGTPGKLFF. The CDR3 coding sequence is TGCGCCAGCAGCCAAGGGATTGGGACGCCGGGGAAACTGTTTTTT.

The chain carries TRBV20-1 and TRBJ1-6; possibly TRBD1 for D (5 bases). Germline CDR1 and CDR2: DFQATT and SNEGSKA (reference sequence). The CDR3 is 18 amino acids. With 5 bases removed from V and 4 bases from J, the gap between germline ends came to 24 bases. CDR3 coding DNA: TGCAGTGCTGACACCCTACCCGCAGGGAAATTGTATAATTCACCCCTCCACTTT. Protein product: CSADTLPAGKLYNSPLHF.

This clonotype came up many times. The chain carries TRBV7-2 and TRBJ2-2; perhaps TRBD2 as D (5 bases). This CDR3 has 17 amino acids. Trimming removed 1 base from V and 0 bases from J, with 12 bases in between. Germline V gives CDR1 SGHTA, CDR2 FQGNSA. The CDR3 is CASSLVLGRANTGELFF. For the CDR3, the DNA is TGTGCCAGCAGCTTAGTTCTCGGGCGGGCGAACACCGGGGAGCTGTTTTTT.

The rearrangement joins TRBV7-9 to TRBJ1-2; D is undetermined. The CDR3 covers 14 residues. With 8 bases removed from V and 0 bases from J, the gap between germline ends came to 13 bases. The germline gives CDR1 SEHNR, CDR2 FQNEAQ (reference sequence). The CDR3 region is CASGSAASNYGYTF. In DNA, the CDR3 is TGTGCCAGCGGCTCGGCAGCCTCTAACTATGGCTACACCTTC.

Concerning this clonotype itself: At one end the junction does not follow the germline gene, possibly because of a read error. The rearrangement links TRBV6-1 to TRBJ2-2, with unresolved D. Per the germline V gene, CDR1 is MNHNS and CDR2 is SASEGT. The CDR3 contains 14 residues. The CDR3 is CASSKTWNPGELFF. The DNA of the CDR3 is TGTGCCAGCAGTAAGACATGGAACCCCGGGGAGCTGTTTTTT.

This clonotype was seen only once. This CDR3 is CASSHIDSGRNEQFF. The CDR3 nucleotides are TGTGCCAGCAGCCACATCGATAGCGGGAGGAATGAGCAGTTCTTC. The genes are TRBV14 and TRBJ2-1, with 10 bases identical to TRBD2. Losses at the gene ends were 3 bases for V and 7 bases for J; bases not matched to a gene: 6. Germline V CDR1 and CDR2: SGHDN, FVKESK. The CDR3 is 15 amino acids.

This clonotype appeared once. The chain couples TRBV14 to TRBJ2-2, with 10 nucleotides matching TRBD2. The junction had 5 bases not matched to a gene; V was cut back by 2 bases and J by 5 bases. Germline loops: CDR1 SGHDN, CDR2 FVKESK. The CDR3 totals 16 residues. The CDR3 DNA is TGTGCCAGCAGCCAACTAGCGGGAGTTGAAACCGGGGAGCTGTTTTTT. Translation: CASSQLAGVETGELFF.

The chain uses TRBV6-5 and TRBJ1-2; D is ambiguous. Germline CDR1 is MNHEY and CDR2 is SVGAGI. This CDR3 has 12 amino acids. Deletions cut 7 bases from V and 7 bases from J, with 13 bases between. The CDR3: CASTEVGLGYTF. CDR3 coding DNA: TGTGCCAGCACCGAAGTAGGTCTTGGCTACACCTTC.

The chain employs TRBV12-3 or TRBV12-4 and TRBJ2-7, with TRBD2 identical over 14 bases. Trimming removed 7 bases from V and 5 bases from J; junction bases left unmatched: 13. The CDR3 is 17 residues long. DNA of the CDR3: TGTGCCAGCATTCACGGACTAGCGGGAGGCCGGCGCGACGAGCAGTACGTC. Encoded protein: CASIHGLAGGRRDEQYV.

The CDR3 DNA sequence: TGTGCCAGCAGCACGATAGCGGGACCCACAGATACGCAGTATTTT. Residues: CASSTIAGPTDTQYF. This chain connects TRBV7-3 to TRBJ2-3, with TRBD2 identical over 8 bases. V lost 5 bases to trimming and J lost 2 bases; unmatched junction nucleotides: 6. CDR3 length: 15 amino acids. Germline V gene lookup returns CDR1 SGHTA and CDR2 FQGTGA.

At least ten counts were recorded for this clonotype. This sequence joins TRBV12-3 or TRBV12-4 and TRBJ2-5; D remains unclear. V shed 6 bases and J shed 8 bases, with 13 bases lying between them. The CDR3 contains 12 residues. CDR3 protein: CASSNRRETQYF. The CDR3 nucleotides read TGTGCCAGCAGCAACCGAAGAGAAACCCAGTACTTC.

The table lists this clonotype with a few counts. This chain joins TRBV10-3 and TRBJ2-1, with no clear D. Germline-derived CDR1 and CDR2 are ENHRY and SYGVKD. The CDR3 extends over 10 amino acids. V was pared by 8 bases and J by 7 bases, with 6 bases between. The CDR3 region is CAIGSNEQFF. CDR3 nucleotide sequence: TGTGCCATCGGTAGTAATGAGCAGTTCTTC.

V usage is TRBV6-6 and J usage is TRBJ2-4, with 7 bases aligning to TRBD2. CDR1 and CDR2 from the germline V gene are MNHNY and SVGAGI (reference sequence). V shed 0 bases and J 3 bases; nucleotides not matched to a gene: 5. The CDR3 consists of 16 residues. CDR3 bases: TGTGCCAGCAGTTACTCTGTTTGGGAGGGCAAAAACATTCAGTACTTC. This gives the protein CASSYSVWEGKNIQYF.

The chain recombines TRBV14 with TRBJ2-7; D gene ambiguous. With 6 bases removed from V and 7 bases from J, the gap between germline ends came to 16 bases. The CDR3 has 13 amino acids. CDR1 is SGHDN, CDR2 FVKESK, per germline. The DNA for the CDR3 is TGTGCCAGCAGTCGGACGCTGGATTGGGAGCAGTACTTC. Protein product: CASSRTLDWEQYF.

This clonotype was seen a handful of times. The chain is built from TRBV19 and TRBJ1-1; 8 bases align to TRBD1. V trimming: 7 bases; J trimming: 0 bases; junction bases outside the gene matches: 19. Germline loops: CDR1 LNHDA, CDR2 SQIVND (reference sequence). There are 19 residues in the CDR3. The CDR3 reads CASIRGGGQGRGMNTEAFF. The CDR3 nucleotides read TGTGCCAGTATAAGGGGGGGCGGACAGGGCCGGGGGATGAACACTGAAGCTTTCTTT.

This clonotype was counted only a few times. The CDR3 sequence is CASSLMGQGIYEQYF. For the CDR3, the DNA is TGTGCCAGCAGCCTGATGGGACAGGGGATCTACGAGCAGTACTTC. The V call is TRBV7-3, the J call TRBJ2-7; 10 bases line up with TRBD1. The CDR3 totals 15 residues. V shed 5 bases, J shed 3 bases, and the junction held 7 bases outside the gene matches. Germline loops: CDR1 SGHTA, CDR2 FQGTGA.

In this sample, this clonotype turned up a few times. The rearrangement joins TRBV7-9 to TRBJ1-2; the match to TRBD1 covers 9 bases. This CDR3 comprises 14 residues. Germline V gene lookup returns CDR1 SEHNR and CDR2 FQNEAQ (reference sequence). With V trimmed by 5 bases and J by 4 bases, 5 bases remained unmatched. CDR3: CASSQDRGPYGYTF. CDR3 coding DNA: TGTGCCAGCAGCCAGGACAGGGGTCCCTATGGCTACACCTTC.

This clonotype has more than one count but fewer than ten. The chain links TRBV7-2 to TRBJ1-5; D ambiguous. V was trimmed by 2 bases and J by 7 bases, leaving 9 bases between them. Germline CDR1 SGHTA, CDR2 FQGNSA. The CDR3 has 13 residues. CDR3 loop: CASSLKGWQPQHF. In DNA form, the CDR3 reads TGTGCCAGCAGCTTAAAGGGATGGCAGCCCCAGCATTTT.

The CDR3 reads CSARDPRLAGGSDTQYF. The CDR3 DNA follows: TGCAGTGCTAGAGATCCCCGGCTAGCGGGAGGGTCAGATACGCAGTATTTT. The V gene is TRBV20-1, the J gene TRBJ2-3, with 12 bases matching TRBD2. With 0 bases clipped from V and 4 bases from J, the junction kept 8 bases outside the gene matches. Germline V gene lookup returns CDR1 DFQATT and CDR2 SNEGSKA (reference sequence). The CDR3 length is 17 residues.

This clonotype came up a few times. The chain has TRBV6-5 and TRBJ2-1; no clear D. Germline values: CDR1 MNHEY, CDR2 SVGAGI. Trimming removed 7 bases from V and 3 bases from J, with 4 bases in between. The CDR3 is 11 residues long. In DNA, the CDR3 is TGTGCCAGCACTTTCTACAATGAGCAGTTCTTC. It is translated as CASTFYNEQFF.

This clonotype was counted once. This chain joins TRBV5-4 and TRBJ2-2; the D call may be TRBD1 or TRBD2 (5 bases each). The germline CDR1 and CDR2 sequences are SGHNT and YYREEE (reference sequence). Trimming cost V 4 bases and J 2 bases, with 12 bases left between them. The CDR3 is made up of 15 amino acids. The CDR3 loop is CASSAGTHNTGELFF. In DNA, the CDR3 is TGTGCCAGCAGCGCCGGGACGCATAACACCGGGGAGCTGTTTTTT.

This clonotype was picked up a small number of times. V usage is TRBV12-3 or TRBV12-4 and J usage is TRBJ2-5; D may be TRBD2 (5 bases). This CDR3 is built from 14 residues. Trimming shortened V by 8 bases and J by 4 bases, and 17 bases separated the two germline ends. The CDR3 nucleotides are TGTGCCAGCCTACTGGACCCCCGGGGAGAGACCCAGTACTTC. This translates into CASLLDPRGETQYF.

The rearrangement uses TRBV19 and TRBJ2-1, with 9 nucleotides matching TRBD2. Per the germline V gene, CDR1 is LNHDA and CDR2 is SQIVND (reference sequence). With V trimmed by 7 bases and J by 0 bases, 4 bases remained unmatched. The CDR3 spans 15 residues. The CDR3 is CASTQTSGSYNEQFF. The CDR3 DNA reads as TGTGCCAGTACCCAGACTAGCGGCTCCTACAATGAGCAGTTCTTC.

The sample holds many counts of this clonotype. This rearrangement joins TRBV19 to TRBJ2-1; 9 nucleotides match TRBD2. This CDR3 contains 16 residues. V dropped 6 bases and J dropped 0; count of bases not matched to a gene: 6. CDR1 is LNHDA, CDR2 SQIVND, per germline (reference sequence). CDR3 DNA sequence: TGTGCCAGTAGCAGAGCTAGCGGGACCTCCTACAATGAGCAGTTCTTC. It encodes CASSRASGTSYNEQFF.

Comment on this clonotype: Relative to the germline gene, one junction end is altered; a read error may explain this. The chain employs TRBV7-9 and TRBJ1-2, with 9 positions matching TRBD1. The CDR3 is 14 amino acids. In germline, CDR1 is SEHNR, CDR2 FQNEAQ (reference sequence). DNA for the CDR3: TGTGCCAGCAGCCAGGGACAGGGCCTCTATGGCCACACCTTC. Translation gives CASSQGQGLYGHTF.